This TCR beta chain stems from a study of T cell changes during pregnancy in multiple sclerosis. Germline CDR1 is MGHRA and CDR2 is YSYEKL. The CDR3 sequence is 18 residues long. The ends lost 4 bases at V and 2 bases at J; junction bases unmatched: 8. Generated by immunoSEQ multiplex PCR, the TCRdb table keeps only in-frame clones and is missing some. The sample has roughly 110,000 clones, 92% seen once. This receptor was identified in a female donor in good health, enrolled as a control in a pregnancy study. Material: peripheral blood, obtained in the third trimester of pregnancy. This chain uses TRBV4-1 with TRBJ2-2; 12 bases align to TRBD2. This CDR3 reads CASSRTDGLAGNTGELFF. DNA of the CDR3: TGCGCCAGCAGCCGAACCGACGGACTAGCGGGAAACACCGGGGAGCTGTTTTTT.